These 26 T cell receptor beta chains share one sample of origin, sequenced in a study of cytomegalovirus exposure and HLA in healthy donors. The study ran its PCR with 60 Vbeta and 13 Jbeta primers. The repertoire was sequenced with immunoSEQ multiplex PCR; TCRdb's copy has only in-frame clones and lacks some. The data contain about 110,000 clones, about 73% of them singletons. What was sequenced was PBMCs. Receptor source: a woman in her 40s in good health and CMV-seronegative.

The chain is built from TRBV4-3 and TRBJ2-5, with D possibly matching TRBD2 (5 bases). The length of the CDR3 is 16 residues. The germline gives CDR1 LGHNA, CDR2 YSLEER. Trimming stripped 3 bases from V and 4 bases from J, with 18 bases between. The CDR3: CASSHRRQLVGETQYF. CDR3 DNA: TGCGCCAGCAGCCATCGTAGGCAACTAGTAGGAGAGACCCAGTACTTC.

This chain connects TRBV19 to TRBJ2-3, with 10 bases matching TRBD2. CDR3 size: 16 residues. V was pared by 0 bases and J by 3 bases, with 3 bases of the junction left unmatched. Germline V gene sequence: CDR1 LNHDA, CDR2 SQIVND (reference sequence). In DNA form, the CDR3 reads TGTGCCAGTAGTATAGACGCTAGCGGGGGAACAGATACGCAGTATTTT. Amino acids: CASSIDASGGTDTQYF.

This clone was observed once. CDR3 in DNA: TGTGCCAGTAATTGGGCAGGGACTAATGAAAAACTGTTTTTT. Its protein is CASNWAGTNEKLFF. J is TRBJ1-4 and V is TRBV19, with a tentative D call TRBD1 (5 bases). CDR1 is LNHDA and CDR2 is SQIVND in the germline V gene (reference sequence). V was pared by 7 bases and J by 2 bases, with 11 bases between. There are 14 residues in the CDR3.

CDR3 region: CASSNPRLAAYNEQFF. For the CDR3, the DNA is TGTGCCAGTAGTAACCCCCGGCTAGCGGCCTACAATGAGCAGTTCTTC. V usage is TRBV19 and J usage is TRBJ2-1; 7 nucleotides agree with TRBD2. Trimming removed 4 bases from V and 2 bases from J; junction bases left unmatched: 8. Looked up from germline, CDR1 is LNHDA and CDR2 is SQIVND (reference sequence). The CDR3 sequence is 16 residues long.

V and J are TRBV6-5 and TRBJ1-2, with D tentatively TRBD1 (6 bases). V lost 6 bases and J 7 bases, leaving 12 bases between the germline ends. Germline lookup yields CDR1 MNHEY and CDR2 SVGAGI. The CDR3 runs to 12 residues. In DNA form, the CDR3 reads TGTGCCAGCAGCAAACAGGGACGTGGCTACACCTTC. It specifies CASSKQGRGYTF.

J is TRBJ2-3 and V is TRBV7-3; D gene unclear. This CDR3 has 14 amino acids. V lost 4 bases and J lost 1, with 9 bases in between. CDR1 is SGHTA and CDR2 is FQGTGA in the germline V gene. The CDR3: CASSSSSGTDTQYF. Here the CDR3 DNA reads TGTGCCAGCAGCTCTTCCAGCGGCACAGATACGCAGTATTTT.

The rearrangement joins TRBV7-2 to TRBJ2-7, with 7 bases that match TRBD2. The germline CDR1 and CDR2 sequences are SGHTA and FQGNSA. CDR3 length equals 14 residues. The trim removed 3 bases at V and 3 bases at J, leaving 5 bases unmatched. CDR3 nucleotide sequence: TGTGCCAGCAGCTTTCAGCGGGACCTCTACGAGCAGTACTTC. Protein: CASSFQRDLYEQYF.

This clone was observed a handful of times. The rearrangement links TRBV2 to TRBJ1-2; D might be TRBD1 (5 bases). Trimming left V 2 bases short and J 5 bases short, with 6 bases between. Germline V gene data show CDR1 as SNHLY and CDR2 as FYNNEI. The CDR3 runs to 12 residues. The CDR3 is CASSERGYGYTF. The CDR3 DNA reads TGTGCCAGCAGTGAACGGGGGTATGGCTACACCTTC.

This chain connects TRBV18 to TRBJ2-1; 8 bases line up with TRBD2. V lost 3 bases and J lost 7; bases outside the gene matches: 11. Per germline, CDR1 KGHSH and CDR2 LQKENI. There are 16 residues in the CDR3. In nucleotides, the CDR3 is TGTGCCAGCTCACCCGTGGGGACGGGAGGGCCTAATGAGCAGTTCTTC. Protein product: CASSPVGTGGPNEQFF.

This rearrangement joins TRBV7-2 to TRBJ2-3, with 7 nucleotides matching TRBD2. Germline V gene lookup returns CDR1 SGHTA and CDR2 FQGNSA. The V and J ends lost 0 bases and 6 bases, in that order; junction bases with no gene match: 9. The CDR3 has 16 amino acids. The DNA for the CDR3 is TGTGCCAGCAGCTTAGCGGTCACAGCGGGGATGGATACGCAGTATTTT. Its translation is CASSLAVTAGMDTQYF. The entire variable domain, with the rest obtained from reference TRBV7-2 and TRBJ2-3, is as follows: GAGVSQSPSNKVTEKGKDVELRCDPISGHTALYWYRQSLGQGLEFLIYFQGNSAPDKSGLPSDRFSAERTGGSVSTLTIQRTQQEDSAVYLCASSLAVTAGMDTQYFGPGTRLTVL.

V is TRBV5-5 and J is TRBJ2-1; no clear D. Germline CDR1 is SGHKS and CDR2 is YYEKEE (reference sequence). V was clipped by 1 base and J by 1 base, with 9 bases between them. This CDR3 region has 15 residues. CDR3 bases: TGTGCCAGCAGCTTGTTGGGCGTTTCCTACAATGAGCAGTTCTTC. The encoded protein is CASSLLGVSYNEQFF.

This chain connects TRBV19 to TRBJ2-5; 12 bases are shared with TRBD1. Germline loops: CDR1 LNHDA, CDR2 SQIVND (reference sequence). J was trimmed by 4 bases and V by 5 bases; bases with no gene match: 8. This CDR3 region has 16 residues. The CDR3 here is CASSVDGTGGLETQYF. The CDR3 region has the DNA TGTGCCAGTAGTGTCGACGGGACAGGGGGCTTAGAGACCCAGTACTTC. The variable domain in full, completed from reference TRBV19 and TRBJ2-5, reads DGGITQSPKYLFRKEGQNVTLSCEQNLNHDAMYWYRQDPGQGLRLIYYSQIVNDFQKGDIAEGYSVSREKKESFPLTVTSAQKNPTAFYLCASSVDGTGGLETQYFGPGTRLLVL.

The V gene is TRBV9, the J gene TRBJ1-1; the D gene is possibly TRBD1 (5 bases). Germline V gives CDR1 SGDLS, CDR2 YYNGEE. V dropped 2 bases and J dropped 3 bases, with 11 bases sitting between them. CDR3 length equals 14 residues. CDR3 sequence: CASSVSGGDTEAFF. In nucleotides, the CDR3 is TGTGCCAGCAGCGTGTCCGGAGGGGACACTGAAGCTTTCTTT.

This chain joins TRBV29-1 and TRBJ2-7; TRBD1 might be the D (5 bases). The CDR3 contains 12 residues. Germline lookup yields CDR1 SQVTM and CDR2 ANQGSEA. V shed 4 bases and J shed 5 bases, with 12 bases lying between them. CDR3 sequence (DNA): TGCAGCGTTGTGCAGGGAAGCAACGAGCAGTACTTC. Protein: CSVVQGSNEQYF.

This clone was seen once. The rearrangement links TRBV5-4 to TRBJ1-4; D remains unclear. The CDR3 runs to 17 residues. Trimming stripped 4 bases from V and 0 bases from J, with 16 bases between. Germline V lookup: CDR1 SGHNT, CDR2 YYREEE (reference sequence). The CDR3 sequence: CASSQDPDPSTNEKLFF. The DNA of the CDR3 is TGTGCCAGCAGCCAGGATCCAGATCCCTCAACTAATGAAAAACTGTTTTTT.

This clone turned up a few times. The genes are TRBV6-5 and TRBJ1-3; tentative D call: TRBD1 (6 bases). The germline V gene has CDR1 MNHEY and CDR2 SVGAGI. The CDR3 is 15 residues long. V was clipped by 2 bases and J by 8 bases, with 16 bases between them. As DNA, the CDR3 is TGTGCCAGCAGTTACCGAGGACAGCCCAGGGACACCATATATTTT. It specifies CASSYRGQPRDTIYF.

The sample holds one count of this clone. This chain links TRBV5-1 with TRBJ2-3, with 8 bases aligning to TRBD1. Per the germline V gene, CDR1 is SGHRS and CDR2 is YFSETQ. After removal of 4 bases from V and 1 base from J, the junction contained 5 bases not matched to a gene. The CDR3 is 15 residues long. CDR3: CASSVRGQGTDTQYF. Written as DNA, the CDR3 is TGCGCCAGCAGCGTCAGGGGACAGGGCACAGATACGCAGTATTTT.

The rearrangement links TRBV6-6 to TRBJ1-1; 8 positions agree with TRBD1. The CDR3 is made up of 14 amino acids. Trimming cost V 6 bases and J 2 bases; bases outside gene matches: 5. Germline loops: CDR1 MNHNY, CDR2 SVGAGI (reference sequence). CDR3 DNA: TGTGCCAGCAGCCCCGGACAGGGTAACACTGAAGCTTTCTTT. This gives the protein CASSPGQGNTEAFF.

The V gene is TRBV6-1, the J gene TRBJ1-5; D remains unclear. Trimming pared 1 base from V and 3 bases from J, leaving 10 bases between. Germline lookup yields CDR1 MNHNS and CDR2 SASEGT. CDR3 length: 15 residues. CDR3 sequence (DNA): TGTGCCAGCAGTGAAGGAGCAGGTCTCAATCAGCCCCAGCATTTT. Protein: CASSEGAGLNQPQHF.

CDR3 nucleotides: TGTGCCAGCAGCCCCCAACCCGGAGGGCAGACTAGCGGGAGTAGGGATGAGCAGTTCTTC. This gives the protein CASSPQPGGQTSGSRDEQFF. J is TRBJ2-1 and V is TRBV7-6; 12 nucleotides align to TRBD2. The CDR3 runs 20 residues. Trimming took 5 bases from V and 8 from J; bases not matched to a gene: 22. Germline V lookup: CDR1 SGHVS, CDR2 FNYEAQ.

This clone was picked up a small number of times. This chain uses TRBV30 with TRBJ2-5; a weak D match, TRBD1 (6 bases). V lost 4 bases to trimming and J lost 5 bases, with 11 bases between them. The CDR3 consists of 12 residues. The germline CDR1 and CDR2 sequences are GTSNPN and SVGIG (reference sequence). CDR3 nucleotide sequence: TGTGCCTGGATGGGGGCGAGGGAGACCCAGTACTTC. Protein product: CAWMGARETQYF.

This chain connects TRBV15 to TRBJ1-1; 9 bases map to TRBD1. The CDR3 is 17 amino acids. The germline gives CDR1 LNHNV, CDR2 YYDKDF (reference sequence). V was clipped by 1 base and J by 4 bases; unmatched bases: 10. The CDR3 sequence is CATSRGRTGVLGTEAFF. In nucleotides, the CDR3 is TGTGCCACCAGCAGAGGCCGGACAGGGGTGCTTGGCACTGAAGCTTTCTTT.

The V gene is TRBV6-4, the J gene TRBJ2-1; 12 bases map to TRBD2. The CDR3 spans 14 residues. Germline CDR1 and CDR2: MRHNA and SNTAGT. After removal of 5 bases from V and 7 bases from J, the junction contained 3 bases not matched to a gene. CDR3 in DNA: TGTGCCAGCAGTTCCGGGACTAGCGGGAATGAGCAGTTCTTC. Its translation: CASSSGTSGNEQFF.

The V gene is TRBV7-8, the J gene TRBJ2-4; maybe TRBD2 (5 bases). Germline V gene sequence: CDR1 SGHVS, CDR2 FQNEAQ. Trimming removed 4 bases at V and 3 bases at J, with 13 bases between. CDR3 length: 15 amino acids. The CDR3 DNA reads as TGTGCCAGCAGCTCCGAGGGTGGCGGCAAAAACATTCAGTACTTC. Its translation: CASSSEGGGKNIQYF.

This clone was counted a single time. CDR3 coding DNA: TGCGCCAGCAGCTTGCAACATATGAGATTCCCATTAGGGGACACTGAAGCTTTCTTT. It yields the protein CASSLQHMRFPLGDTEAFF. This sequence joins TRBV5-1 and TRBJ1-1; possible D gene TRBD1, 5 bases. The CDR3 runs 19 residues. CDR1 and CDR2 from the germline V gene are SGHRS and YFSETQ. Deletions cut 1 base from V and 3 bases from J, with 25 bases between.

The genes are TRBV10-1 and TRBJ1-1; D gene ambiguous. This CDR3 region has 17 residues. Germline V gene sequence: CDR1 WNHNN, CDR2 SYGVQD (reference sequence). With 2 bases removed from V and 1 base from J, the gap between germline ends came to 17 bases. CDR3 residues: CASSEPAPPGRNTEAFF. In DNA, the CDR3 is TGCGCCAGCAGTGAGCCGGCGCCCCCAGGAAGGAACACTGAAGCTTTCTTT.